This T cell receptor (beta chain) was profiled in a study of shared clonotypes between healthy human individuals. This table comes from immunoSEQ multiplex PCR, and its TCRdb copy is limited to in-frame clones, with some not included. This sample has 740,000 or so clones, with about three quarters found just once. Input material: memory CD4+ T cells sorted from blood. Subset denoted: CD45RA-negative fraction. This clonotype was obtained from a woman aged 25 to 39 in good health.

The DNA of the CDR3 is TGTGCCAGCAGCGTAACAGGGTTCTATGGCTACACCTTC. It codes for CASSVTGFYGYTF. This chain joins TRBV7-8 and TRBJ1-2; a possible D gene is TRBD1 (6 bases). The CDR3 has 13 amino acids. Germline loops: CDR1 SGHVS, CDR2 FQNEAQ. V lost 5 bases, J lost 4 bases, and 11 bases lay in between. Together with reference TRBV7-8 and TRBJ1-2, the CDR3 gives the full variable domain: GAGVSQSPRYKVAKRGQDVALRCDPISGHVSLFWYQQALGQGPEFLTYFQNEAQLDKSGLPSDRFFAERPEGSVSTLKIQRTQQEDSAVYLCASSVTGFYGYTFGSGTRLTVV.